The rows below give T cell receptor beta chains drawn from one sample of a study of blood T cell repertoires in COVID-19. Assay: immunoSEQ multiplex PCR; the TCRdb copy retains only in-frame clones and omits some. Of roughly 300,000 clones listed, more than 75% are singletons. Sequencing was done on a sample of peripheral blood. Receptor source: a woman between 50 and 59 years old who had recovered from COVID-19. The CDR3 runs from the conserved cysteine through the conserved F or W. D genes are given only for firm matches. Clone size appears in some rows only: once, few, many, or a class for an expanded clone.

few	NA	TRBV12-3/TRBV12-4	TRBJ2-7	CASSIRQGYEQYF	TGTGCCAGCAGTATACGCCAGGGATACGAGCAGTACTTC
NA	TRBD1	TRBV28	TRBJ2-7	CASSLRDRNYEQYF	TGTGCCAGCAGTCTTCGGGACAGAAACTACGAGCAGTACTTC
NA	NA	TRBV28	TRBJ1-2	CASSHPRGGGHGYTF	TGTGCCAGCAGTCACCCCCGTGGAGGAGGGCATGGCTACACCTTC
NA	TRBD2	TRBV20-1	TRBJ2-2	CSASSGGTITGELFF	TGCAGTGCTAGTAGCGGGGGCACTATAACCGGGGAGCTGTTTTTT
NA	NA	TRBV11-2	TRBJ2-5	CASSLVGRAETQYF	TGTGCCAGCAGCTTAGTCGGCAGGGCAGAGACCCAGTACTTC
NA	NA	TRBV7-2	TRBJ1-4	CASSLSRGLGEKLFF	TGTGCCAGCAGCTTAAGTCGTGGGCTTGGGGAAAAACTGTTTTTT
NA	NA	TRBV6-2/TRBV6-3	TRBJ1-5	CASSGSGQPQHF	TGTGCCAGCAGCGGGAGTGGTCAGCCCCAGCATTTT
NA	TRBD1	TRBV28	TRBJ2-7	CASSGQGYYEQYF	TGTGCCAGCAGCGGACAGGGGTACTACGAGCAGTACTTC
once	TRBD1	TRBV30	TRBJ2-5	CAWRVQGAKTQYF	TGTGCCTGGAGGGTACAGGGGGCGAAGACCCAGTACTTC
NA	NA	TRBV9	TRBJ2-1	CASSVDGSVAYNEQFF	TGTGCCAGCAGCGTAGACGGGAGCGTCGCCTACAATGAGCAGTTCTTC
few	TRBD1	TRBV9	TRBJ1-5	CASSVGGDRDQPQHF	TGTGCCAGCAGCGTAGGGGGGGACAGGGATCAGCCCCAGCATTTT
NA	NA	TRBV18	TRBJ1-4	CASSPGATNEKLFF	TGTGCCAGCTCCCCTGGAGCAACTAATGAAAAACTGTTTTTT
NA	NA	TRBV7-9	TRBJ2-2	CASSLQGFTGELFF	TGTGCCAGCAGCCTACAGGGTTTCACCGGGGAGCTGTTTTTT
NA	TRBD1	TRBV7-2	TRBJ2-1	CASSLVRGLGNEQFF	TGTGCCAGCAGCTTAGTAAGGGGGCTAGGCAATGAGCAGTTCTTC
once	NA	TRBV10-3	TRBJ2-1	CAIGGGPYNEQFF	TGTGCCATCGGCGGGGGCCCCTACAATGAGCAGTTCTTC
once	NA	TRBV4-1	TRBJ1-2	CASSQGGVYGYTF	TGCGCCAGCAGCCAAGGGGGAGTCTATGGCTACACCTTC
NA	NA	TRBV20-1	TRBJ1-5	CSASVTGRYQPQHF	TGCAGTGCTAGTGTAACAGGGAGATATCAGCCCCAGCATTTT
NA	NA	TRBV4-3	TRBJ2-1	CASSQESKGGEQFF	TGCGCCAGCAGCCAAGAGTCCAAGGGAGGAGAGCAGTTCTTC
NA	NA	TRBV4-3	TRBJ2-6	CASSRSGGSGANVLTF	TGCGCCAGCAGCCGTTCCGGCGGGTCTGGGGCCAACGTCCTGACTTTC
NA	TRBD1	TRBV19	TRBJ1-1	CASSRTGGPGAEAFF	TGTGCCAGTAGTAGGACAGGCGGCCCGGGGGCTGAAGCTTTCTTT
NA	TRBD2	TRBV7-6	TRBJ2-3	CASSPSGGADTQYF	TGTGCCAGCAGCCCCAGCGGGGGGGCAGATACGCAGTATTTT
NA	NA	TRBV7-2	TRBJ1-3	CASSLLRGISGNTIYF	TGTGCCAGCAGCTTACTTAGGGGTATCTCTGGAAACACCATATATTTT
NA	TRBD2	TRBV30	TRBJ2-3	CAWEAGGQGTQYF	TGTGCCTGGGAGGCGGGGGGGCAGGGTACGCAGTATTTT
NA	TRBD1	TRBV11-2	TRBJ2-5	CASSPDRGAHQTQYF	TGTGCCAGCAGCCCCGACAGGGGCGCTCATCAGACCCAGTACTTC
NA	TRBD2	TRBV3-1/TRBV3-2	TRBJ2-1	CASSQAGGLADNEQFF	TGTGCCAGCAGCCAGGCGGGGGGACTAGCGGACAATGAGCAGTTCTTC